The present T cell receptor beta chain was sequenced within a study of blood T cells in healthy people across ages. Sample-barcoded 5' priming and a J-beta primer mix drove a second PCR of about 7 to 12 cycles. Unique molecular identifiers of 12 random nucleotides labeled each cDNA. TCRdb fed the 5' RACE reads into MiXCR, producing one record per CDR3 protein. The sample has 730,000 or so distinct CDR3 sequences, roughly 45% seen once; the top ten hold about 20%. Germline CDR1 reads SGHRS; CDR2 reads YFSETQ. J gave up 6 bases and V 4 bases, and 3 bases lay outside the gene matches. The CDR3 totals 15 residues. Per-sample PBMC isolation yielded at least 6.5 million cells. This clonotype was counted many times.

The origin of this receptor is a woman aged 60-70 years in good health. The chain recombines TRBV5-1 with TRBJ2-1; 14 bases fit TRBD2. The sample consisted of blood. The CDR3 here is CASSPGLAGVNEQFF. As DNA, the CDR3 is TGCGCCAGCAGCCCGGGACTAGCGGGAGTCAATGAGCAGTTCTTC. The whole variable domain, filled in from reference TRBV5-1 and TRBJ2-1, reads KAGVTQTPRYLIKTRGQQVTLSCSPISGHRSVSWYQQTPGQGLQFLFEYFSETQRNKGNFPGRFSGRQFSNSRSEMNVSTLELGDSALYLCASSPGLAGVNEQFFGPGTRLTVL.